The 32 T cell receptor beta chains below were found in one sample sequenced in a study of regulatory T cells in long-lasting Graves disease. Researchers made TCR beta libraries by using iRepertoire HTBI primers and running Arm-PCR on CDR3 regions. Via MiXCR, TCRdb re-called the multiplex PCR reads, giving one row per CDR3 protein. The data hold around 400,000 distinct CDR3 sequences, with roughly 25% observed a single time. The time point is: persistent/refractory GD, antithyroid drugs over 5 years with positive TRAb. RNA from PBMCs was the source of the TCR library. The sample in question was peripheral blood mononuclear cells (PBMCs), obtained when the disease was refractory, from a patient treated with antithyroid drugs. The receptors here all came from a woman aged 40 to 55 with Graves disease.

This clonotype was counted between two and nine times. The V and J genes are TRBV28 and TRBJ2-7, with TRBD2 matching over 7 bases. The CDR3 is 14 residues long. Trimming cost V 6 bases and J 1 base; bases outside gene matches: 6. Germline CDR1 and CDR2: MDHEN and SYDVKM. As DNA, the CDR3 is TGTGCCAGCAGGAGCGGGACGGGTTCCTACGAGCAGTACTTC. Translated: CASRSGTGSYEQYF.

This clonotype occurred many times. At one boundary the junction diverges from the germline segment, which might be a read error. The V call is TRBV28, the J call TRBJ2-7; D remains ambiguous. This CDR3 is 15 amino acids long. The V gene's germline CDR1 is MDHEN and CDR2 SYDVKM. CDR3 sequence (DNA): TGTGCCACCAGTTTAGACACAGCTACCTCCTACGAGCAGTACTTC. It is translated as CATSLDTATSYEQYF.

Concerning this clonotype: This likely traces to a read error, being one base from a far larger clone. The V gene is TRBV12-3 or TRBV12-4, the J gene TRBJ2-7; possibly TRBD1 or TRBD2 for D (5 bases each). This CDR3 comprises 15 residues. Trimming pared 7 bases from V and 1 base from J, leaving 17 bases between. Written as DNA, the CDR3 is TGTGCCAGCATCTCGGGACGGGGCCTTTCCTACGAGCAGTACTTC. It yields the protein CASISGRGLSYEQYF.

The chain links TRBV9 to TRBJ2-7, with TRBD2 as a possible D gene (7 bases). CDR3 size: 14 residues. The ends were cut back, 3 bases at V and 4 bases at J, with 14 bases in the middle. Per the germline V gene, CDR1 is SGDLS and CDR2 is YYNGEE. The CDR3 loop reads CASSAGGGGYEQYF. For the CDR3, the DNA is TGTGCCAGCAGCGCCGGAGGGGGGGGATACGAGCAGTACTTC.

This clonotype was observed at least ten times. V usage is TRBV6-1 and J usage is TRBJ2-2; the match to TRBD2 covers 10 bases. Germline lookup yields CDR1 MNHNS and CDR2 SASEGT. Trimming removed 8 bases from V and 7 bases from J; junction bases left unmatched: 13. The CDR3 consists of 16 residues. CDR3 region: CASEPLGLAGDGELFF. DNA for the CDR3: TGTGCCAGCGAACCACTGGGGCTAGCGGGAGACGGGGAGCTGTTTTTT.

There are many counts of this clonotype. The chain joins TRBV28 to TRBJ1-1; 8 bases are a match to TRBD1. The ends lost 2 bases at V and 2 bases at J; junction bases unmatched: 7. The CDR3 sequence is 16 residues long. The germline CDR1 and CDR2 sequences are MDHEN and SYDVKM. The CDR3 nucleotides are TGTGCCAGCAGTTTAGATACCGGGACAGGTAACACTGAAGCTTTCTTT. It yields the protein CASSLDTGTGNTEAFF.

The gene calls are TRBV20-1 and TRBJ2-7; 10 bases agree with TRBD2. Germline V CDR1 and CDR2: DFQATT, SNEGSKA (reference sequence). The CDR3 is made up of 14 amino acids. J was trimmed by 6 bases and V by 1 base; bases with no gene match: 6. CDR3 region: CSARGLAGVAEQYF. DNA of the CDR3: TGCAGTGCTAGAGGGCTAGCGGGAGTTGCCGAGCAGTACTTC.

The table lists this clonotype with many counts. V and J are TRBV28 and TRBJ1-1; D is possibly TRBD1 (5 bases). From germline, CDR1 is MDHEN and CDR2 SYDVKM. This CDR3 spans 13 amino acids. The V gene lost 2 bases and the J gene lost 4 bases, with 8 bases spanning the gap. The DNA for the CDR3 is TGTGCCAGCAGTTTAGGGGCTGGCACTGAAGCTTTCTTT. It specifies CASSLGAGTEAFF.

The chain links TRBV7-2 to TRBJ1-2; TRBD1 agrees at 8 bases. V lost 0 bases and J lost 9; bases outside the gene matches: 9. CDR1 is SGHTA, CDR2 FQGNSA, per germline. CDR3 length: 15 amino acids. The DNA of the CDR3 is TGTGCCAGCAGCTTAGCGCTTGTGGGACAGGCAAGCTACACCTTC. Translation gives CASSLALVGQASYTF.

This clonotype was counted only a few times. V gene TRBV20-1 combines with J gene TRBJ2-7; D tentatively fits TRBD1 or TRBD2 (5 bases each). The length of the CDR3 is 14 residues. The V end lost 4 bases, the J end lost 6 bases, and 19 bases lay between the germline ends. The germline gives CDR1 DFQATT, CDR2 SNEGSKA (reference sequence). CDR3 in amino acids: CSAKTGTELGEQYF. CDR3 bases: TGCAGTGCTAAAACCGGGACGGAGCTCGGCGAGCAGTACTTC.

This clonotype was counted many times. The V call is TRBV28, the J call TRBJ1-5; the D gene is possibly TRBD1 (5 bases). The CDR3 runs to 19 residues. V was pared by 5 bases and J by 2 bases, with 25 bases between. The germline CDR1 and CDR2 sequences are MDHEN and SYDVKM. CDR3 in amino acids: CASSPPNTARDRGNQPQHF. Written as DNA, the CDR3 is TGTGCCAGCAGTCCACCAAATACCGCCAGGGATCGGGGCAATCAGCCCCAGCATTTT.

The CDR3 here is CASSLPSRLGETQYF. CDR3 DNA sequence: TGTGCCAGCAGCTTACCCAGCAGGTTAGGAGAGACCCAGTACTTC. The chain recombines TRBV7-9 with TRBJ2-5, with D uncertain. This CDR3 is built from 15 residues. V was cut by 2 bases and J by 4 bases, with 14 bases left in between. Germline V CDR1 and CDR2: SEHNR, FQNEAQ (reference sequence).

Ten or more counts support this clonotype. This chain joins TRBV6-1 and TRBJ1-1; 12 positions match TRBD1. V gave up 6 bases and J gave up 4 bases; unmatched junction bases: 3. The CDR3 is 14 residues long. The germline CDR1 and CDR2 sequences are MNHNS and SASEGT. For the CDR3, the DNA is TGTGCCAGCAGAGGGACAGGGGGCGGCACTGAAGCTTTCTTT. Translated, it gives CASRGTGGGTEAFF.

The J gene is TRBJ2-5, the V gene TRBV10-2; D gene uncertain. Germline V gene sequence: CDR1 WSHSY, CDR2 SAAADI. Trimming removed 3 bases at V and 5 bases at J, with 16 bases between. CDR3 size: 15 residues. This CDR3 is CASSDSGGQMETQYF. The DNA for the CDR3 is TGCGCCAGCAGTGACTCGGGTGGGCAGATGGAGACCCAGTACTTC.

The rearrangement joins TRBV6-1 to TRBJ2-2; D is undetermined. Trimming removed 6 bases from V and 10 bases from J, with 24 bases in between. CDR1 is MNHNS and CDR2 is SASEGT in the germline V gene. The CDR3 is 16 amino acids. The CDR3 DNA reads as TGTGCCAGCAGCAAAATATCGGACGGGCCCGGTTTGGAGCTGTTTTTT. This translates into CASSKISDGPGLELFF.

This clonotype was detected many times. The chain carries TRBV6-1 and TRBJ1-1; 7 bases are shared with TRBD1. Germline trimming cut 7 bases from V and 0 bases from J; bases unmatched to any gene: 8. Germline CDR1 is MNHNS and CDR2 is SASEGT. The CDR3 covers 15 residues. CDR3 sequence: CASTGTGVMNTEAFF. CDR3 bases: TGTGCCAGCACCGGAACAGGGGTCATGAACACTGAAGCTTTCTTT.

The chain combines TRBV12-3 or TRBV12-4 with TRBJ1-3, with D hard to call. This CDR3 is 15 amino acids long. The V and J ends lost 4 bases and 4 bases respectively, with 14 bases between them. The CDR3 here is CASSYGIPLGNTIYF. CDR3 nucleotide sequence: TGTGCCAGCAGTTACGGGATCCCCCTGGGAAACACCATATATTTT.

The V gene is TRBV5-6, the J gene TRBJ1-5; D is unresolved. The CDR3 consists of 14 residues. Germline CDR1 is SGHDT and CDR2 is YYEEEE. The ends were cut back, 4 bases at V and 3 bases at J, with 11 bases in the middle. The CDR3: CASSLLGLNQPQHF. The CDR3 coding sequence is TGTGCCAGCAGCCTGTTAGGGCTCAATCAGCCCCAGCATTTT.

Only a few counts were recorded for this clonotype. The chain links TRBV6-5 to TRBJ2-1; 8 bases map to TRBD2. The CDR3 extends over 16 amino acids. The germline V gene encodes CDR1 MNHEY and CDR2 SVGAGI. J lost 5 bases, V lost 0 bases, and 6 bases had no gene match. CDR3 region: CASSYSAGLGHNEQFF. The CDR3 DNA reads TGTGCCAGCAGTTACTCAGCGGGACTAGGACACAATGAGCAGTTCTTC.

Many counts were recorded for this clonotype. This may be a read error: a much more frequent sequence differs by one nucleotide. The CDR3 sequence is CASSLQGADEKLFF. The CDR3 bases are TGTGCCAGCAGCTTACAGGGGGCGGATGAAAAACTGTTTTTT. This chain links TRBV7-8 with TRBJ1-4, with 8 bases aligning to TRBD1. The CDR3 is 14 residues long. V shed 2 bases, J shed 6 bases, and the junction held 2 bases outside the gene matches. CDR1 and CDR2 (germline): SGHVS, FQNEAQ.

This clonotype was counted a few times. The genes are TRBV7-6 and TRBJ1-1; weak D call: TRBD1 (5 bases). With 1 base removed from V and 1 base from J, the gap between germline ends came to 16 bases. There are 17 residues in the CDR3. In germline, CDR1 is SGHVS, CDR2 FNYEAQ. CDR3 sequence: CASSLVVFRDGNTEAFF. The CDR3 DNA is TGTGCCAGCAGCTTAGTTGTGTTTAGGGACGGGAACACTGAAGCTTTCTTT.

This clonotype was seen many times. V gene TRBV28 combines with J gene TRBJ2-5; no firm D call. Per germline, CDR1 MDHEN and CDR2 SYDVKM. This CDR3 has 14 residues. Trimming left V 5 bases short and J 3 bases short, with 13 bases between. CDR3 amino acids: CASSKGRRKETQYF. Here the CDR3 DNA reads TGTGCCAGCAGTAAAGGCAGACGGAAAGAGACCCAGTACTTC.

This clonotype came up many times. The rearrangement joins TRBV20-1 to TRBJ1-1; no clear D gene. Germline V gene sequence: CDR1 DFQATT, CDR2 SNEGSKA (reference sequence). With 4 bases removed from V and 8 bases from J, the gap between germline ends came to 14 bases. The CDR3 runs 12 residues. The CDR3 region has the DNA TGCAGTGCTAAACCTTCTTCAGCAGAAGCTTTCTTT. Protein: CSAKPSSAEAFF.

This clonotype was recorded at least ten times. J is TRBJ1-2 and V is TRBV28; 8 bases agree with TRBD1. J was trimmed by 8 bases and V by 3 bases; bases with no gene match: 11. This CDR3 is 15 amino acids long. Germline V CDR1 and CDR2: MDHEN, SYDVKM. The DNA of the CDR3 is TGTGCCAGCAGTTTTCCGGGACAGGCCTCTCACGGCTACACCTTC. Translated, it gives CASSFPGQASHGYTF.

V gene TRBV15 combines with J gene TRBJ2-3; 14 bases fit TRBD2. V lost 0 bases and J lost 6; bases outside the gene matches: 8. This CDR3 has 18 residues. Germline V lookup: CDR1 LNHNV, CDR2 YYDKDF (reference sequence). In DNA form, the CDR3 reads TGTGCCACCAGCAGAGATTGGGGACTAGCGGGAGTGGCGGATACGCAGTATTTT. Translation: CATSRDWGLAGVADTQYF. The complete variable domain, with remaining parts taken from reference TRBV15 and TRBJ2-3, reads DAMVIQNPRYQVTQFGKPVTLSCSQTLNHNVMYWYQQKSSQAPKLLFHYYDKDFNNEADTPDNFQSRRPNTSFCFLDIRSPGLGDTAMYLCATSRDWGLAGVADTQYFGPGTRLTVL.

This clonotype turned up a few times. The V call is TRBV5-1, the J call TRBJ2-7; the D is unclear. CDR1 SGHRS and CDR2 YFSETQ come from the germline V gene. The CDR3 sequence is 12 residues long. Trimming left V 2 bases short and J 6 bases short, with 9 bases between. CDR3 bases: TGCGCCAGCAGCTTAGATAGCTTCGAGCAGTACTTC. Residues: CASSLDSFEQYF.

This clonotype occurred many times. Here the CDR3 DNA reads TGTGCCAGCAGTGATTGGGGGGGTCGGACTGAAGCTTTCTTT. Its translation is CASSDWGGRTEAFF. The J gene is TRBJ1-1, the V gene TRBV2; D might be TRBD1 (5 bases). The CDR3 has 14 amino acids. CDR1 is SNHLY, CDR2 FYNNEI, per germline. The V gene lost 3 bases and the J gene lost 5 bases, with 13 bases spanning the gap.

This clonotype showed up just a few times. This chain uses TRBV27 with TRBJ2-7, with 12 bases fitting TRBD2. The V gene end was trimmed by 4 bases and the J gene end by 4 bases; junction bases not matched to a gene: 5. Germline CDR1 MNHEY, CDR2 SMNVEV (reference sequence). The CDR3 is 15 amino acids. The CDR3 sequence is CASSWGLAGLYEQYF. CDR3 bases: TGTGCCAGCAGTTGGGGACTAGCGGGTTTATACGAGCAGTACTTC.

This clonotype has a count of ten or more. V gene TRBV28 combines with J gene TRBJ2-7; 14 nucleotides align to TRBD2. The trim removed 6 bases at V and 5 bases at J, leaving 9 bases unmatched. The CDR3 covers 16 residues. Germline CDR1 reads MDHEN; CDR2 reads SYDVKM. The CDR3 DNA follows: TGTGCCAGCAGCCAGGGACTAGCGGGAGTGTCCGACGAGCAGTACTTC. This encodes CASSQGLAGVSDEQYF.

The chain joins TRBV9 to TRBJ1-3; D uncertain. Germline-derived CDR1 and CDR2 are SGDLS and YYNGEE. The length of the CDR3 is 13 residues. V was pared by 3 bases and J by 0 bases, with 4 bases between. The CDR3 here is CASSGGSGNTIYF. The CDR3 region has the DNA TGTGCCAGCAGCGGAGGCTCTGGAAACACCATATATTTT.

This clonotype came up a few times. The chain carries TRBV10-2 and TRBJ2-7, with TRBD2 identical over 7 bases. The CDR3 extends over 13 amino acids. Germline V gene lookup returns CDR1 WSHSY and CDR2 SAAADI. V lost 11 bases to trimming and J lost 4 bases; unmatched junction nucleotides: 11. This CDR3 reads CASATSYAYEQYF. CDR3 DNA: TGCGCCTCCGCGACTAGCTACGCATACGAGCAGTACTTC.

This clonotype was found once. The V call is TRBV4-1, the J call TRBJ2-7; D is unclear. The CDR3 runs to 14 residues. The V end lost 0 bases, the J end lost 6 bases, and 12 bases lay between the germline ends. Germline assignment: CDR1 MGHRA and CDR2 YSYEKL. The CDR3 DNA reads TGCGCCAGCAGCCAAGAAGGCCAGAGAGGCGAGCAGTACTTC. Amino acids: CASSQEGQRGEQYF.